This TCR beta chain was captured in a study of T cells after yellow fever vaccination. Study results and limitations: Compared with primary, the secondary response was weaker and peaked at day 5, not 15.

Trimming took off 3 bases at V and 1 base at J, with 9 bases between the two ends. The CDR3 length is 13 residues. Per the germline V gene, CDR1 is DFQATT and CDR2 is SNEGSKA (reference sequence). The sample holds many counts of this clonotype. What it binds is not known. From the 5' RACE reads, TCRdb called clonotypes with MiXCR, one entry per CDR3 protein. This sample has roughly 150,000 distinct CDR3 sequences; about 7% occur once, and the top ten carry approximately 0.67%. The sequence came from a young man who received the YFV17D yellow fever vaccine. The sample consisted of CD4+ T cells sorted from PBMCs, taken 10 days after the yellow fever booster vaccination. V and J are TRBV20-1 and TRBJ1-1; D remains unclear. CDR3 bases: TGCAGTGCTAGTCGCGGCCAGAACACTGAAGCTTTCTTT. Its translation is CSASRGQNTEAFF.